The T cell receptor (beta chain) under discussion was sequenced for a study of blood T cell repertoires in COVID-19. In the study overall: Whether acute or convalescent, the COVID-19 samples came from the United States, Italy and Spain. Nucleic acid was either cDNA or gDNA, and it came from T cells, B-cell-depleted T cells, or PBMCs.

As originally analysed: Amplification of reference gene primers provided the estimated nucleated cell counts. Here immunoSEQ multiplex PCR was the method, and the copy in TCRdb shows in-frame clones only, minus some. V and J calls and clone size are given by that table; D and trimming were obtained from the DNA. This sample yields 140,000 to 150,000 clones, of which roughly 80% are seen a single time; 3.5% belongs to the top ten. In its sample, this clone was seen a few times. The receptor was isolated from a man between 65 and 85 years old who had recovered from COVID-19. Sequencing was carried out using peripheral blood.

The CDR3 loop reads CASGRLNNEQFF. Written as DNA, the CDR3 is TGTGCTAGTGGCCGCCTAAACAATGAGCAGTTCTTC. V is TRBV12-5 and J is TRBJ2-1; D is uncertain. Germline CDR1 is LGHNT and CDR2 is FRNRAP. The V gene lost 6 bases and the J gene lost 5 bases, with 8 bases spanning the gap. This CDR3 spans 12 amino acids.